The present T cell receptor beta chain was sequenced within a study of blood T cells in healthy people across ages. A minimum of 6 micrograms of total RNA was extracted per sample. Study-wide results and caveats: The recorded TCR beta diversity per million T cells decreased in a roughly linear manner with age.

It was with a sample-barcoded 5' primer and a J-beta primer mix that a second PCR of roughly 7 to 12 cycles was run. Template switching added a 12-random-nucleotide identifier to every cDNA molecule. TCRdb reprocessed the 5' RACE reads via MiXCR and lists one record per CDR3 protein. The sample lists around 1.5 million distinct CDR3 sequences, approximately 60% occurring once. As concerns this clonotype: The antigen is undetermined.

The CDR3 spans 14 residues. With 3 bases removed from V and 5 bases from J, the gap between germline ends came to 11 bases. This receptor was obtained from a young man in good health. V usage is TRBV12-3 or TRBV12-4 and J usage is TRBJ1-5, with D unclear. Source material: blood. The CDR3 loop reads CASSFGDIDQPQHF. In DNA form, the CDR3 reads TGTGCCAGCAGTTTCGGAGACATTGATCAGCCCCAGCATTTT.